Below, one T cell receptor (beta chain) is given with its context. Its antigen is undetermined. Sequencing was performed with immunoSEQ multiplex PCR; in TCRdb, only in-frame clones are kept and a portion is missing. In the table there are roughly 100,000 clones, roughly nine tenths of which are singletons. The data originate from a study of T cell responses to AZD1222 COVID-19 vaccine. Study summary: Second doses at about 4 or about 12 weeks were pooled. Study-level findings and limits: Following two doses of AZD1222, Spike-specific TCR breadth and depth rose. White British ancestry dominated among donors, who included more females, and clonal diversity was possibly underestimated.

Germline V gene sequence: CDR1 LGHDT, CDR2 YNNKEL (reference sequence). V was trimmed by 3 bases and J by 9 bases, leaving 11 bases between them. This CDR3 comprises 12 residues. This receptor was taken from an adult in good health. Sample: peripheral blood, taken on day 0 of AZD1222 vaccination. The chain employs TRBV3-1 (or the pseudogene TRBV3-2) and TRBJ1-1; unclear D gene. The CDR3 reads CASSHEGTQAFF. In DNA form, the CDR3 reads TGTGCCAGCAGCCACGAGGGAACACAAGCTTTCTTT.